Sequencing of this T cell receptor beta chain was carried out in a study of blood T cells in healthy people across ages. Notes on this clonotype: Antigen unknown.

Isolated PBMCs totaled at least 7 million in each sample. Study-wide points: Strong correlation linked observed beta diversity and percent naive T cells. While age rose, TCR beta diversity per million T cells dropped in a roughly linear way.

The germline V and J ends were trimmed by 2 bases and 3 bases, with 11 bases remaining between them. The CDR3 has 15 amino acids. Germline V gene sequence: CDR1 MNHEY, CDR2 SVGEGT. Next came a second PCR, run for 7 to 11 cycles, which used a sample-barcoded 5' primer along with a J-beta primer mix. TCRdb reprocessed the 5' RACE reads with MiXCR, giving one entry per CDR3 protein. The data show 1.8 million or so distinct CDR3 sequences, with approximately 39% seen just once and under 25% held by the top ten. The TCR originated in a human donor in good health. The chain is built from TRBV6-2 or TRBV6-3 and TRBJ1-5; D is possibly TRBD1 (5 bases). Sample: blood. CDR3 in DNA: TGTGCCAGCAGTTACGCGGGGGGTTCCAATCAGCCCCAGCATTTT. It is translated as CASSYAGGSNQPQHF.